These 18 T cell receptor beta chains were all obtained from the same sample, sequenced in a study of T cells after yellow fever vaccination. TCRdb recomputed calls from the 5' RACE reads with MiXCR, one row per CDR3 protein. The sample shows some 220,000 distinct CDR3 sequences, approximately 3.3% of them seen only once. The material sequenced was CD4+ T cells sorted from PBMCs, taken 10 days after the yellow fever booster vaccination. These receptors came from a man aged 18 to 29 who received the YFV17D yellow fever vaccine.

This clonotype has ten or more counts. This chain uses TRBV7-2 with TRBJ1-2, with D perhaps TRBD1 (5 bases). The CDR3 has 15 residues. V lost 5 bases and J lost 6, with 19 bases in between. Germline CDR1 reads SGHTA; CDR2 reads FQGNSA. DNA for the CDR3: TGTGCCAGCAGCCCGCGGACAAGAACGGGGCATGGCTACACCTTC. Translation: CASSPRTRTGHGYTF. The whole variable domain, remainder taken from reference TRBV7-2 and TRBJ1-2, is GAGVSQSPSNKVTEKGKDVELRCDPISGHTALYWYRQSLGQGLEFLIYFQGNSAPDKSGLPSDRFSAERTGGSVSTLTIQRTQQEDSAVYLCASSPRTRTGHGYTFGSGTRLTVV.

This clonotype was found many times. This chain links TRBV28 with TRBJ1-2; a possible D gene is TRBD1 (5 bases). This CDR3 has 18 amino acids. The germline V and J ends were trimmed by 2 bases and 6 bases, with 25 bases remaining between them. Germline CDR1 is MDHEN and CDR2 is SYDVKM. The CDR3 DNA reads as TGTGCCAGCAGTTTAGGCAGGGCCTTCCGGACGGGGGGTAATGGCTACACCTTC. Translated, it gives CASSLGRAFRTGGNGYTF.

This clonotype was seen a few times. V is TRBV4-3 and J is TRBJ1-6; D might be TRBD1 (5 bases). Trimming pared 0 bases from V and 10 bases from J, leaving 13 bases between. The length of the CDR3 is 15 residues. The germline gives CDR1 LGHNA, CDR2 YSLEER. CDR3 loop: CASSQDPLRGSPLHF. The CDR3 DNA reads TGCGCCAGCAGCCAAGACCCTTTGAGGGGCTCACCCCTCCACTTT.

This clonotype was seen repeatedly, ten times or more. V usage is TRBV7-8 and J usage is TRBJ1-5, with TRBD1 matching over 9 bases. This CDR3 has 14 residues. V was pared by 5 bases and J by 6 bases, with 5 bases of the junction left unmatched. The germline V gene has CDR1 SGHVS and CDR2 FQNEAQ. The CDR3, as DNA: TGTGCCAGCAGCCCGACAGGGGGTGTTCAGCCCCAGCATTTT. Its protein product is CASSPTGGVQPQHF.

In its sample, this clonotype was seen a few times. The chain carries TRBV18 and TRBJ1-1, with a possible D match to TRBD1 (5 bases). The length of the CDR3 is 16 residues. CDR1 and CDR2 (germline): KGHSH, LQKENI. Trimming pared 3 bases from V and 1 base from J, leaving 15 bases between. The CDR3 region is CASSPNSIGQNTEAFF. The CDR3 bases are TGTGCCAGCTCACCGAATAGTATAGGACAGAACACTGAAGCTTTCTTT.

This clonotype has a count of ten or more. This chain uses TRBV7-2 with TRBJ2-5; D gene ambiguous. V lost 4 bases, J lost 5 bases, and 14 bases lay in between. The CDR3 contains 14 residues. From germline, CDR1 is SGHTA and CDR2 FQGNSA. This chain's CDR3 is CASSYRFGSETQYF. In DNA form, the CDR3 reads TGTGCCAGCAGCTACCGATTTGGGTCGGAGACCCAGTACTTC.

This clonotype has only a few counts. V usage is TRBV15 and J usage is TRBJ2-2, with D unresolved. Germline CDR1 reads LNHNV; CDR2 reads YYDKDF (reference sequence). Trimming stripped 0 bases from V and 4 bases from J, with 9 bases between. This CDR3 has 15 residues. CDR3: CATSRDLEITGELFF. The DNA for the CDR3 is TGTGCCACCAGCAGAGATCTGGAGATCACCGGGGAGCTGTTTTTT.

This clonotype has at least ten counts. The rearrangement joins TRBV20-1 to TRBJ1-2; possible D gene TRBD1, 5 bases. The CDR3 spans 15 residues. Germline-derived CDR1 and CDR2 are DFQATT and SNEGSKA (reference sequence). The V end lost 0 bases, the J end lost 5 bases, and 16 bases lay between the germline ends. The CDR3 protein is CSAREGSGVWYGYTF. CDR3 nucleotide sequence: TGCAGTGCTAGAGAGGGTTCGGGGGTTTGGTATGGCTACACCTTC.

This clonotype occurred many times. V is TRBV7-2 and J is TRBJ1-2; D gene ambiguous. The CDR3 extends over 11 amino acids. In germline, CDR1 is SGHTA, CDR2 FQGNSA. The ends were cut back, 1 base at V and 8 bases at J, with 5 bases in the middle. The CDR3 coding sequence is TGTGCCAGCAGCTTAGAGTACGGCTACACCTTC. Translating it yields CASSLEYGYTF.

This clonotype was recorded a few times. This chain uses TRBV7-2 with TRBJ1-2; D gene unclear. Germline V CDR1 and CDR2: SGHTA, FQGNSA. The CDR3 is 15 residues long. The V end lost 0 bases, the J end lost 0 bases, and 8 bases lay between the germline ends. The CDR3 sequence: CASSLALGPNYGYTF. CDR3 DNA: TGTGCCAGCAGCTTAGCGCTCGGTCCTAACTATGGCTACACCTTC.

Ten or more counts support this clonotype. V usage is TRBV5-5 and J usage is TRBJ2-2; unclear D gene. This CDR3 has 17 amino acids. The ends were cut back, 4 bases at V and 0 bases at J, with 16 bases in the middle. Germline CDR1 and CDR2: SGHKS and YYEKEE (reference sequence). Here the CDR3 reads CASSRSGAGANTGELFF. The CDR3 DNA is TGTGCCAGCAGCCGGAGTGGAGCAGGCGCGAACACCGGGGAGCTGTTTTTT.

This clonotype was observed many times. The chain links TRBV6-5 to TRBJ2-3, with TRBD2 as a possible D gene (6 bases). Per germline, CDR1 MNHEY and CDR2 SVGAGI. Trimming shortened V by 2 bases and J by 4 bases, and 16 bases separated the two germline ends. CDR3 length equals 16 residues. CDR3 loop: CASSYARGRSPDTQYF. The CDR3 region has the DNA TGTGCCAGCAGTTACGCGCGGGGACGAAGTCCAGATACGCAGTATTTT.

This clonotype was detected many times. This chain joins TRBV5-1 and TRBJ2-1; D uncertain. Germline CDR1 is SGHRS and CDR2 is YFSETQ. This CDR3 is 15 amino acids long. Trimming pared 2 bases from V and 0 bases from J, leaving 9 bases between. CDR3 DNA sequence: TGCGCCAGCAGCTTCCAGGACCTCTCCTACAATGAGCAGTTCTTC. It yields the protein CASSFQDLSYNEQFF.

The V call is TRBV20-1, the J call TRBJ2-7, with TRBD2 matching 7 bases. Germline V gives CDR1 DFQATT, CDR2 SNEGSKA (reference sequence). The CDR3 length is 12 residues. CDR3 DNA: TGCAGCGTCAGAGCGGGGAACTACGAGCAGTACTTC. Translating it yields CSVRAGNYEQYF.

This clonotype was seen at least ten times. The chain employs TRBV7-2 and TRBJ1-1; D is unresolved. With 2 bases removed from V and 0 bases from J, the gap between germline ends came to 4 bases. CDR1 SGHTA and CDR2 FQGNSA come from the germline V gene. The CDR3 runs to 13 residues. The CDR3 DNA is TGTGCCAGCAGCTTAAAGGTGAACACTGAAGCTTTCTTT. It specifies CASSLKVNTEAFF.

The CDR3 spells CSARLGLGRETQYF. CDR3 DNA sequence: TGCAGTGCTAGGTTAGGGCTAGGAAGAGAGACCCAGTACTTC. The chain carries TRBV20-1 and TRBJ2-5; D remains ambiguous. The CDR3 has 14 amino acids. Deletions cut 3 bases from V and 4 bases from J, with 15 bases between. Per germline, CDR1 DFQATT and CDR2 SNEGSKA (reference sequence).

The chain employs TRBV27 and TRBJ2-7, with D unresolved. This CDR3 comprises 12 residues. V lost 3 bases, J lost 6 bases, and 9 bases lay in between. CDR1 and CDR2 (germline): MNHEY, SMNVEV (reference sequence). CDR3 nucleotides: TGTGCCAGCAGTTTTTGGGGTAGCGAGCAGTACTTC. Its translation is CASSFWGSEQYF.

This clonotype was detected a few times. V gene TRBV5-6 combines with J gene TRBJ1-1; D not certain. V lost 1 base to trimming and J lost 1 base, with 11 bases between them. There are 15 residues in the CDR3. In germline, CDR1 is SGHDT, CDR2 YYEEEE. The CDR3 region has the DNA TGTGCCAGCAGCTTGAAAATGGTGGCGAACACTGAAGCTTTCTTT. Translated, it gives CASSLKMVANTEAFF.